The rows below give T cell receptor beta chains drawn from one sample of a study of blood T cell repertoires in COVID-19. The table came from immunoSEQ multiplex PCR; TCRdb's copy has only in-frame clones and leaves some out. In the table there are roughly 250,000 clones, around 90% of which are singletons. The sample taken for sequencing was peripheral blood. These receptors originate from a man aged 25-40 years with COVID-19, enrolled during active disease. Each CDR3 is given with its conserved first and last residue.

V	J	CDR3
TRBV18	TRBJ1-1	CASSPGAFF
TRBV12-3/TRBV12-4	TRBJ1-3	CASSRDSRNTIYF
TRBV5-5	TRBJ1-2	CASSFGTGDGYTF
TRBV28	TRBJ2-7	CASTTGIDEQYF
TRBV24-1	TRBJ2-1	CATSDLRHQGPYNEQFF
TRBV13	TRBJ2-3	CASSLQGYTDTQYF
TRBV18	TRBJ2-5	CASSTSEGPGRETQYF
TRBV19	TRBJ2-2	CASKPGLGAGELFF
TRBV6-5	TRBJ2-2	CASNSWGTSTGELFF
TRBV28	TRBJ1-4	CASSLTGPNEKLFF
TRBV6-5	TRBJ2-1	CASTKIAGGPHEQFF
TRBV7-2	TRBJ1-6	CASSLVGGNSPLHF
TRBV5-4	TRBJ1-2	CASSYTGDHGYTF
TRBV21-1	TRBJ1-3	CASSNTLGPSSGNTIYF
TRBV4-2	TRBJ1-2	CASSQDEVSDYGYTF
TRBV5-4	TRBJ1-1	CASSEQTGQGSEAFF
TRBV19	TRBJ1-2	CASSIEMGANYGYTF
TRBV19	TRBJ1-6	CASSAATGLNSPLHF
TRBV2	TRBJ2-1	CASRTGGAYNEQFF
TRBV5-1	TRBJ2-3	CASSFQDRGTDTQYF
TRBV3-1/TRBV3-2	TRBJ2-3	CASSQLAGDFSDTQYF
TRBV5-4	TRBJ1-2	CASSFPNVMRVGYTF
TRBV7-6	TRBJ2-3	CASSYLERDTQYF
TRBV3-1/TRBV3-2	TRBJ2-3	CASSQGLRDTQYF
TRBV24-1	TRBJ2-5	CATSAGGAGQETQYF
TRBV19	TRBJ1-4	CASSSPGTGNEKLFF
TRBV24-1	TRBJ2-2	CATSDSPGLAGGPDTGELFF
TRBV3-1/TRBV3-2	TRBJ2-3	CASSQDRTATWGAAQYF
TRBV30	TRBJ1-5	CAFSTGGYNQPQHF
TRBV7-6	TRBJ1-1	CASSPAGAGAFF
TRBV19	TRBJ1-5	CASSIDPGGGQPQHF
TRBV9	TRBJ2-7	CASSVGSGALYEQYF
TRBV7-3	TRBJ2-3	CASSHSGTGTDTQYF
TRBV28	TRBJ1-5	CASSLGQGGNQPQHF
TRBV29-1	TRBJ2-5	CSVHQGEETQYF
TRBV5-1	TRBJ1-3	CASSLGTSGNTIYF
TRBV5-1	TRBJ2-2	CASRTLNTGELFF
TRBV18	TRBJ2-4	CASSPPQAEAKNIQYF
TRBV2	TRBJ1-2	CASRATGGADGYTF
TRBV7-3	TRBJ2-1	CASSLRTSTYNEQFF